In its sample, the clone carrying this T cell receptor (beta chain) was seen a few times. Its antigen is not identified. Russia was home to the donors, healthy Caucasian individuals aged about 6 to 90. The data originate from a study of blood T cells in healthy people across ages. The CDR3 contains 17 residues. V lost 6 bases, J lost 5 bases, and 10 bases stayed unmatched. Germline values: CDR1 MNHNS, CDR2 SASEGT. Study-wide points: Both higher diversity and more naive CD4+ cells marked long-lived donors when set against aged donors. Researchers report that TCR beta diversity correlated strongly with naive T cell percentage.

It was with a sample-barcoded 5' primer and a J-beta primer mix that a second PCR of about 6 to 12 cycles was run. TCRdb passed the 5' RACE reads through MiXCR, listing each CDR3 protein once. This sample carries approximately 730,000 distinct CDR3 sequences, around 40% of them seen once, and the ten largest clones take 20% to 25%. This clonotype was sampled from a woman aged 60-70 years in good health. V usage is TRBV6-1 and J usage is TRBJ2-1, with 13 bases aligning to TRBD2. Sample: blood. The CDR3 here is CASRPPLLAGGDNEQFF. The DNA for the CDR3 is TGTGCCAGCAGGCCGCCCCTACTAGCGGGGGGGGACAATGAGCAGTTCTTC.